This TCR beta chain was captured in a study of PD-L1 blockade in urothelial cancer. Across the study: At 3 weeks (second dose) and 6 weeks after starting treatment, blood was analyzed. Blood-derived samples held a median roughly 150,000 T cells.

The CDR3 has 15 amino acids. J gave up 11 bases and V 1 base, and 13 bases lay outside the gene matches. Germline V lookup: CDR1 SGHAT, CDR2 FQNNGV. Spiked synthetic TCR analogs estimated absolute template abundance per PCR. Only in-frame clones appear in the TCRdb table, and some are missing; sequencing was by immunoSEQ multiplex PCR. In the table there are about 45,000 clones, roughly 78% of which are singletons. Time point denoted: peripheral blood 6 weeks after treatment start. The chain carries TRBV11-2 and TRBJ1-1, with 7 bases identical to TRBD1. Specimen: PBMCs, collected around atezolizumab (anti-PD-L1) treatment. This TCR was recovered from a man in his 60s with urothelial cancer. The CDR3 DNA reads as TGTGCCAGCAGCTTAGGGTCCGAGACAGGGCTTAGGGCTTTCTTT. Translating gives CASSLGSETGLRAFF.